This T cell receptor (beta chain) emerged from a study of cytomegalovirus exposure and HLA in healthy donors. Study observations and caveats: Most CMV-associated TCR beta chains appeared HLA-restricted in a later analysis. It was likely that a cluster of highly shared sequence variants was a sequencing artifact. Most TCR sequences were rare, but some public TCRs occurred in many donors.

PCR employed 60 Vbeta and 13 Jbeta primers. TCRdb keeps only in-frame clones here, not all; method: immunoSEQ multiplex PCR. The table lists 150,000 to 200,000 clones, around 81% of them singletons. Germline lookup yields CDR1 SGHRS and CDR2 YFSETQ. This CDR3 is 13 amino acids long. V was shortened by 2 bases and J by 1 base, with 6 bases between the two germline ends. About this clone: What it recognizes is unknown.

The V and J genes are TRBV5-1 and TRBJ1-1; D is uncertain. The specimen sequenced was PBMCs. The source is a woman aged 18-29 years in good health and CMV-seropositive. The CDR3 nucleotides are TGCGCCAGCAGCTTCACATCGAACACTGAAGCTTTCTTT. Translation gives CASSFTSNTEAFF.